These 32 T cell receptor beta chains were all obtained from the same sample, sequenced in a study of blood T cell repertoires in COVID-19. Here immunoSEQ multiplex PCR was the method, and the copy in TCRdb shows in-frame clones only, minus some. The top ten clones hold roughly 6% of a sample with a few hundred thousand clones, around 88% of them seen once. What was sequenced was peripheral blood. These receptors originate from a woman aged 25 to 39 with COVID-19, enrolled during active disease.

The chain links TRBV2 to TRBJ2-6, with D uncertain. CDR1 is SNHLY, CDR2 FYNNEI, per germline. The CDR3 extends over 13 amino acids. Trimming shortened V by 4 bases and J by 3 bases, and 4 bases separated the two germline ends. The CDR3 protein is CASSGVGANVLTF. The CDR3 DNA follows: TGTGCCAGCAGTGGCGTTGGGGCCAACGTCCTGACTTTC.

This clone was seen more than once but under ten times. V usage is TRBV7-2 and J usage is TRBJ2-1; D might be TRBD1 (5 bases). The V end lost 6 bases, the J end lost 0 bases, and 12 bases lay between the germline ends. The CDR3 sequence is 15 residues long. The germline V gene encodes CDR1 SGHTA and CDR2 FQGNSA. The chain's CDR3 is CASRQGASSYNEQFF. DNA of the CDR3: TGTGCCAGCAGACAAGGGGCTAGCTCCTACAATGAGCAGTTCTTC.

J is TRBJ1-2 and V is TRBV3-1 (or the pseudogene TRBV3-2), with 7 bases matching TRBD1. Per the germline V gene, CDR1 is LGHDT and CDR2 is YNNKEL (reference sequence). V lost 0 bases, J lost 2 bases, and 6 bases stayed unmatched. The CDR3 extends over 16 amino acids. The CDR3 DNA reads TGTGCCAGCAGCCAAGATTCCCGCAGGGGGAACTATGGCTACACCTTC. This codes for CASSQDSRRGNYGYTF.

The genes are TRBV7-9 and TRBJ2-3, with D possibly TRBD2 on 6 matching bases. The CDR3 is made up of 15 amino acids. CDR1 is SEHNR, CDR2 FQNEAQ, per germline (reference sequence). V was pared by 5 bases and J by 2 bases, with 14 bases between. The chain's CDR3 is CASSPGTSITDTQYF. DNA for the CDR3: TGTGCCAGCAGCCCCGGGACTTCGATCACAGATACGCAGTATTTT.

This chain connects TRBV10-1 to TRBJ2-5, with 9 bases lining up with TRBD1. Germline CDR1 reads WNHNN; CDR2 reads SYGVQD (reference sequence). This CDR3 region has 17 residues. Trimming removed 0 bases from V and 2 bases from J; junction bases left unmatched: 7. The DNA of the CDR3 is TGCGCCAGCAGTGAGTCGAGGACAGGGGACTTTCAAGAGACCCAGTACTTC. It yields the protein CASSESRTGDFQETQYF.

The table lists this clone with a count of one. This rearrangement joins TRBV6-5 to TRBJ1-2; D gene unclear. CDR3 size: 14 residues. Germline V lookup: CDR1 MNHEY, CDR2 SVGAGI. V gave up 0 bases and J gave up 4 bases, with 9 bases separating them. The chain's CDR3 is CASSYSTQIYGYTF. The DNA of the CDR3 is TGTGCCAGCAGTTACTCGACACAGATCTATGGCTACACCTTC.

The gene calls are TRBV5-6 and TRBJ2-7; 7 nucleotides agree with TRBD1. Per the germline V gene, CDR1 is SGHDT and CDR2 is YYEEEE. V shed 4 bases and J 1 base; nucleotides not matched to a gene: 8. The CDR3 runs 15 residues. CDR3 DNA sequence: TGTGCCAGCAGCCCGTTAGGGGGCACTTCCTACGAGCAGTACTTC. Translation: CASSPLGGTSYEQYF.

This chain uses TRBV29-1 with TRBJ2-1; a weak D match, TRBD1 (8 bases). With 7 bases removed from V and 4 bases from J, the gap between germline ends came to 14 bases. Germline values: CDR1 SQVTM, CDR2 ANQGSEA. CDR3 length: 13 residues. CDR3 nucleotide sequence: TGCAGCGGCACAGGGGGGGTATACAATGAGCAGTTCTTC. Translation: CSGTGGVYNEQFF.

V and J are TRBV15 and TRBJ2-4; tentative D call: TRBD2 (6 bases). Deletions cut 0 bases from V and 2 bases from J, with 11 bases between. This CDR3 spans 16 amino acids. Germline-derived CDR1 and CDR2 are LNHNV and YYDKDF (reference sequence). The CDR3 DNA reads TGTGCCACCAGCAGAGAGGTGGGGGGACCCAAAAACATTCAGTACTTC. This translates into CATSREVGGPKNIQYF.

This clone was counted once. The chain recombines TRBV5-4 with TRBJ1-2; D gene unclear. The germline gives CDR1 SGHNT, CDR2 YYREEE (reference sequence). CDR3 length: 13 amino acids. Trimming took off 0 bases at V and 8 bases at J, with 11 bases between the two ends. Written as DNA, the CDR3 is TGTGCCAGCAGCTTGGTCGTGGAGGGCGGCTACACCTTC. Its translation: CASSLVVEGGYTF.

The chain is built from TRBV20-1 and TRBJ2-3; D may be TRBD2 (6 bases). Germline V gives CDR1 DFQATT, CDR2 SNEGSKA (reference sequence). The CDR3 length is 16 residues. The V and J ends lost 3 bases and 2 bases respectively, with 18 bases between them. The CDR3 reads CSASVSGGTYTDTQYF. DNA for the CDR3: TGCAGTGCTAGTGTCTCGGGCGGGACCTACACAGATACGCAGTATTTT.

CDR3 sequence (DNA): TGTGCCAGCTCACAAGGACTAGCGGGGGTTATCGGGGAGCTGTTTTTT. Translation: CASSQGLAGVIGELFF. The rearrangement joins TRBV18 to TRBJ2-2, with 13 bases fitting TRBD2. The CDR3 runs to 16 residues. J gave up 7 bases and V 4 bases, and 6 bases lay outside the gene matches. Germline CDR1 reads KGHSH; CDR2 reads LQKENI.

The chain joins TRBV6-2 or TRBV6-3 to TRBJ2-2, with D possibly being TRBD2 (5 bases). Per the germline V gene, CDR1 is MNHEY and CDR2 is SVGEGT. CDR3 length: 17 amino acids. V was cut by 2 bases and J by 1 base, with 14 bases left in between. For the CDR3, the DNA is TGTGCCAGCAGTTACCATGCAGCGGAAAGGAACACCGGGGAGCTGTTTTTT. Translating it yields CASSYHAAERNTGELFF.

The chain recombines TRBV7-2 with TRBJ1-4; D is undetermined. Trimming took 0 bases from V and 5 from J, leaving 10 bases between them. The CDR3 extends over 15 amino acids. The germline V gene has CDR1 SGHTA and CDR2 FQGNSA. The CDR3 sequence is CASSLAGIQNEKLFF. The CDR3 nucleotides read TGTGCCAGCAGCTTAGCCGGGATTCAAAATGAAAAACTGTTTTTT.

CDR3: CASSQEERRAQYF. CDR3 coding DNA: TGCGCCAGCAGCCAAGAAGAGAGGCGGGCCCAGTACTTC. The chain is built from TRBV4-1 and TRBJ2-5; D perhaps matches TRBD2 (5 bases). V was clipped by 0 bases and J by 9 bases, with 11 bases between them. Germline lookup yields CDR1 MGHRA and CDR2 YSYEKL. This CDR3 region has 13 residues.

This chain connects TRBV6-5 to TRBJ1-3, with D possibly TRBD1 on 5 matching bases. The CDR3 loop spans 15 amino acids. V gave up 6 bases and J gave up 4 bases, with 16 bases separating them. The germline CDR1 and CDR2 sequences are MNHEY and SVGAGI. CDR3 loop: CASSQAGFWGNTIYF. The CDR3 region has the DNA TGTGCCAGCAGCCAGGCAGGGTTCTGGGGAAACACCATATATTTT.

The chain combines TRBV19 with TRBJ1-2; weak D call: TRBD1 (5 bases). The germline gives CDR1 LNHDA, CDR2 SQIVND (reference sequence). The V end was cut by 3 bases, the J end by 4 bases, with 24 bases between. The CDR3 has 18 residues. CDR3 sequence reads: CASSILGTWGVLSYGYTF. The CDR3, as DNA: TGTGCCAGTAGTATTCTCGGTACATGGGGGGTCCTTAGCTATGGCTACACCTTC.

V usage is TRBV7-2 and J usage is TRBJ2-7, with D perhaps TRBD1 (5 bases). The ends were cut back, 1 base at V and 0 bases at J, with 7 bases in the middle. The germline V gene has CDR1 SGHTA and CDR2 FQGNSA. There are 14 residues in the CDR3. The CDR3, as DNA: TGTGCCAGCAGCTTAGTAACAGGCTCCTACGAGCAGTACTTC. It encodes CASSLVTGSYEQYF.

The rearrangement uses TRBV2 and TRBJ1-1; D gene ambiguous. Trimming took 6 bases from V and 3 from J, leaving 11 bases between them. The CDR3 consists of 13 residues. Germline V lookup: CDR1 SNHLY, CDR2 FYNNEI. CDR3 loop: CASRAESDTEAFF. The CDR3 nucleotides are TGTGCCAGCAGGGCGGAGTCGGACACTGAAGCTTTCTTT.

V and J are TRBV6-2 or TRBV6-3 and TRBJ2-3; 14 bases map to TRBD2. The V gene end was trimmed by 2 bases and the J gene end by 7 bases; junction bases not matched to a gene: 5. The CDR3 contains 16 residues. Germline V lookup: CDR1 MNHEY, CDR2 SVGEGT. The CDR3 nucleotides are TGTGCCAGCAGTTACGGGACTAGCGGGGGTCGTAATACGCAGTATTTT. It is translated as CASSYGTSGGRNTQYF.

The chain combines TRBV7-9 with TRBJ1-2; tentatively, D is TRBD1 (5 bases). In germline, CDR1 is SEHNR, CDR2 FQNEAQ (reference sequence). The V gene lost 5 bases and the J gene lost 1 base, with 14 bases spanning the gap. This CDR3 is 15 amino acids long. The CDR3 DNA is TGTGCCAGCAGCAGGAGACAGACAGATAACTATGGCTACACCTTC. Translation: CASSRRQTDNYGYTF.

The chain has TRBV14 and TRBJ1-2; D is uncertain. This CDR3 comprises 14 residues. The V end lost 0 bases, the J end lost 8 bases, and 13 bases lay between the germline ends. From germline, CDR1 is SGHDN and CDR2 FVKESK. The chain's CDR3 is CASSQDADSEGYTF. CDR3 DNA sequence: TGTGCCAGCAGCCAAGACGCGGATTCGGAGGGCTACACCTTC.

The V call is TRBV19, the J call TRBJ1-5; 8 bases match TRBD1. CDR1 and CDR2 (germline): LNHDA, SQIVND (reference sequence). The junction had 9 bases not matched to a gene; V was cut back by 7 bases and J by 4 bases. This CDR3 has 15 residues. CDR3 nucleotides: TGTGCCAGTACTAGGACAGGGTCGACAAATCAGCCCCAGCATTTT. This sequence encodes CASTRTGSTNQPQHF. Based on the CDR3 plus reference TRBV19 and TRBJ1-5, the full variable domain is DGGITQSPKYLFRKEGQNVTLSCEQNLNHDAMYWYRQDPGQGLRLIYYSQIVNDFQKGDIAEGYSVSREKKESFPLTVTSAQKNPTAFYLCASTRTGSTNQPQHFGDGTRLSIL.

The rearrangement uses TRBV25-1 and TRBJ2-1; the match to TRBD2 covers 11 bases. The CDR3 runs 16 residues. Trimming took 8 bases from V and 2 from J; bases not matched to a gene: 8. Germline loops: CDR1 MGHDK, CDR2 SYGVNS. This CDR3 is CASSLGLAAAYNEQFF. The CDR3, as DNA: TGTGCCAGCTCCCTGGGACTAGCGGCCGCCTACAATGAGCAGTTCTTC. Based on the CDR3 plus reference TRBV25-1 and TRBJ2-1, the full variable domain is EADIYQTPRYLVIGTGKKITLECSQTMGHDKMYWYQQDPGMELHLIHYSYGVNSTEKGDLSSESTVSRIRTEHFPLTLESARPSHTSQYLCASSLGLAAAYNEQFFGPGTRLTVL.

The chain has TRBV18 and TRBJ1-1; a possible D gene is TRBD1 (5 bases). The germline CDR1 and CDR2 sequences are KGHSH and LQKENI. CDR3 size: 18 residues. Trimming stripped 0 bases from V and 0 bases from J, with 17 bases between. DNA for the CDR3: TGTGCCAGCTCACCACCGTCCGACAGTCAGGCTATGAACACTGAAGCTTTCTTT. Translation: CASSPPSDSQAMNTEAFF.

V and J are TRBV3-1 (or the pseudogene TRBV3-2) and TRBJ2-1; 12 bases are a match to TRBD2. CDR3 length equals 22 residues. The germline V gene has CDR1 LGHDT and CDR2 YNNKEL (reference sequence). V lost 2 bases and J lost 2; bases outside the gene matches: 19. The CDR3 DNA follows: TGTGCCAGCAGCCAATACCCGCCCCTAGCGGGAGGGCCCCTAGAGGCCTACAATGAGCAGTTCTTC. Translating it yields CASSQYPPLAGGPLEAYNEQFF.

The chain employs TRBV19 and TRBJ2-7; 7 bases are shared with TRBD1. The CDR3 loop spans 11 amino acids. V was pared by 10 bases and J by 5 bases, with 5 bases of the junction left unmatched. Looked up from germline, CDR1 is LNHDA and CDR2 is SQIVND (reference sequence). The CDR3 is CANRQGDEQYF. The CDR3, as DNA: TGTGCCAATAGACAGGGAGACGAGCAGTACTTC.

The J gene is TRBJ1-1, the V gene TRBV6-6; 7 bases agree with TRBD1. CDR1 is MNHNY, CDR2 SVGAGI, per germline (reference sequence). V shed 7 bases and J 6 bases; nucleotides not matched to a gene: 17. The CDR3 runs 16 residues. This chain's CDR3 is CASILDREGGQAEAFF. Written as DNA, the CDR3 is TGTGCCAGCATCCTCGACAGGGAAGGGGGTCAGGCTGAAGCTTTCTTT.

The chain carries TRBV7-8 and TRBJ2-3, with 11 bases fitting TRBD1. Per germline, CDR1 SGHVS and CDR2 FQNEAQ. This CDR3 is built from 16 residues. After removal of 3 bases from V and 4 bases from J, the junction contained 6 bases not matched to a gene. In DNA form, the CDR3 reads TGTGCCAGCAGCTTTCGGACAGGGGGCTTGGCAGATACGCAGTATTTT. Translated, it gives CASSFRTGGLADTQYF.

The chain recombines TRBV7-6 with TRBJ1-4, with 7 bases fitting TRBD1. There are 13 residues in the CDR3. After removal of 5 bases from V and 5 bases from J, the junction contained 2 bases not matched to a gene. Germline loops: CDR1 SGHVS, CDR2 FNYEAQ. For the CDR3, the DNA is TGTGCCAGCAGCCCGACAGGGAATGAAAAACTGTTTTTT. It translates to CASSPTGNEKLFF.

This chain joins TRBV11-3 and TRBJ1-6; maybe TRBD1 (5 bases). Germline CDR1 reads SGHNT; CDR2 reads YENEEA. V lost 3 bases, J lost 8 bases, and 11 bases lay in between. The length of the CDR3 is 14 residues. The CDR3 is CASSFGTGDSPLHF. The DNA for the CDR3 is TGTGCCAGCAGCTTCGGGACGGGAGATTCACCCCTCCACTTT.

The chain carries TRBV10-1 and TRBJ2-2, with TRBD1 identical over 8 bases. This CDR3 contains 16 residues. The J segment lost 5 bases and the V segment lost 4 bases, leaving 9 bases of the junction unmatched. CDR1 is WNHNN, CDR2 SYGVQD, per germline (reference sequence). The CDR3 reads CASSVSGQGETGELFF. The CDR3 DNA reads TGCGCCAGCAGTGTATCCGGACAGGGCGAAACCGGGGAGCTGTTTTTT.